This T cell receptor beta chain was retrieved from a study of shared clonotypes between healthy human individuals. Study conclusions and caveats: Investigators expected sequencing depth to affect clonotype sharing among donors.

The protocol was immunoSEQ multiplex PCR, while the TCRdb copy is restricted to in-frame clones and leaves out a portion. The sample contains approximately 440,000 clones, roughly 80% of which appear only once. A remark on this clone: The antigen remains unidentified.

Every donor, a Caucasian adult, lived in Nashville, Tennessee. In unsorted samples, genomic DNA was obtained using roughly 90 million PBMCs. CDR1 is SGHDN, CDR2 FVKESK, per germline. V was clipped by 3 bases and J by 4 bases, with 9 bases between them. The CDR3 extends over 14 amino acids. This chain links TRBV14 with TRBJ2-2; TRBD1 is a possible D gene (5 bases). The material sequenced was PBMCs. This receptor was obtained from a woman in her thirties or forties in good health. Some clones in this sample may be carry-over from other donors' samples. CDR3 sequence reads: CASSQWGSTGELFF. The CDR3, as DNA: TGTGCCAGCAGCCAGTGGGGCTCCACCGGGGAGCTGTTTTTT. Looking up the rest from reference TRBV14 and TRBJ2-2 gives the full variable domain: EAGVTQFPSHSVIEKGQTVTLRCDPISGHDNLYWYRRVMGKEIKFLLHFVKESKQDESGMPNNRFLAERTGGTYSTLKVQPAELEDSGVYFCASSQWGSTGELFFGEGSRLTVL.